This TCR beta chain originates from a study of cytomegalovirus exposure and HLA in healthy donors (TCRdb year 2017). General notes on the study: A later analysis indicated that the 120 or so validation repertoires were generated on the platform also employed for the 700 or so repertoires of the first cohort. The aim of the study was to test whether cataloging public T cell receptors could identify signatures of past pathogen exposure. In addition to the first cohort of hundreds of subjects, a separate validation cohort of approximately 110 different subjects was used. High-throughput TCR immunosequencing, statistical association of individual TCRs with disease status, and machine learning were combined to predict cytomegalovirus infection status.

What the study reported, not specific to this receptor: Of the cluster scores, around 95% were above 0 in a later analysis, which found that TCRs clustered in the first cohort also tended to co-occur in the 120 or so validation repertoires. Cytomegalovirus status was reported to be diagnosed by the classifier with high specificity and sensitivity in both the original and validation cohorts. A later analysis had no HLA typing for the validation cohort, so co-occurrence there was scored across all 120 or so repertoires. The authors suggested that the approach could potentially be extended to other disease states and immunological phenotypes. In vitro tests confirmed that a few of the cytomegalovirus-associated TCR beta chains recognize cytomegalovirus antigens. Most TCR sequences were observed very rarely across donors, whereas some public TCRs were present in many individuals. In the study, 150 to 200 TCR beta chains were listed as associated with cytomegalovirus.

Donors formed part of the validation cohort, which comprised 120 subjects and was distinct from the first cohort of several hundred subjects. Library preparation used the immunoSEQ multiplex PCR assay. The source study handled its data this way. A statistical classification framework was built for diagnosing cytomegalovirus status from the catalog of TCR beta chain sequences. Not all clones reach the TCRdb copy of this immuneACCESS table, which keeps in-frame sequences only. Checked studies attribute under half of the gap to unresolved V genes and leave the rest unexplained. V, J and clone size are taken as reported in that table, and D and trimming were inferred from the DNA itself. Within this sample are about 110,000 clones, with 86% of them counted one time only. The top ten hold about 4% of the sample. Comments on this clone: Its specific antigen is unknown. No qualities accompany the bases; no much larger clone lies one base away.

A distance of 9 bases separates the germline ends of V and J, which lose 2 bases and 4 bases respectively. Via the germline V gene, CDR1 is SGHRS and CDR2 YFSETQ. The cysteine opens and the phenylalanine closes a CDR3 of 13 amino acids. Only the CDR3 DNA is retained, 39 bases long and in frame from the first base. The sequence is built from TRBV5-1 and TRBJ1-1; the D gene is unclear. Sequenced sample: PBMCs. This sequence was found in a woman aged 18-30 years in good health and CMV-seropositive. The CDR3 loop reads CASSFGAPTEAFF. The base sequence is TGCGCCAGCAGCTTCGGAGCGCCCACTGAAGCTTTCTTT. With all but the CDR3 taken from the reference TRBV5-1 and TRBJ1-1 genes, the full variable domain is: KAGVTQTPRYLIKTRGQQVTLSCSPISGHRSVSWYQQTPGQGLQFLFEYFSETQRNKGNFPGRFSGRQFSNSRSEMNVSTLELGDSALYLCASSFGAPTEAFFGQGTRLTVV.